Listed here are 18 T cell receptor beta chains from one sample, sequenced in a study of vaccination and CD4 T cells after COVID-19. No antigen is known for these receptors. The Oncomine TCR Beta short-read assay sequenced DNA from cultured CD4+ T cells. TCRdb itself ran the PCR reads through MiXCR, one entry per CDR3 protein. The sample includes several thousand distinct CDR3 sequences, 71% seen only once; the top ten take about 39%. The sample's treatment: roughly 11-day PBMC culture with coronavirus spike peptide pools or control peptides (ViraFEST assay). CD4+ T lymphocytes from the unexposed donor were collected before the COVID-19 pandemic (2011-2018). The sample consisted of CD4+ T cells from blood, cultured in vitro. The receptor set was obtained from a human donor in good health.

CDR3 residues: CASRPQGGTEAFF. In DNA, the CDR3 is TGTGCCAGTAGGCCCCAGGGGGGGACTGAAGCTTTCTTT. This sequence joins TRBV19 and TRBJ1-1, with TRBD1 identical over 7 bases. V was clipped by 6 bases and J by 5 bases; unmatched bases: 6. This CDR3 contains 13 residues. Germline V lookup: CDR1 LNHDA, CDR2 SQIVND (reference sequence).

The chain joins TRBV29-1 to TRBJ1-2; 10 nucleotides match TRBD1. This CDR3 region has 12 residues. Germline lookup yields CDR1 SQVTM and CDR2 ANQGSEA. V lost 6 bases, J lost 5 bases, and 3 bases stayed unmatched. The CDR3 DNA reads as TGCAGCGTCGGGGGACAGGGGTATGGCTACACCTTC. Its translation is CSVGGQGYGYTF.

In its sample, this clonotype is medium-sized. This sequence joins TRBV6-1 and TRBJ1-4; 8 bases fit TRBD1. The CDR3 spans 15 residues. The germline gives CDR1 MNHNS, CDR2 SASEGT. After removal of 8 bases from V and 7 bases from J, the junction contained 12 bases not matched to a gene. The DNA for the CDR3 is TGTGCCAGCTCACCCACTCAGGGGGCAGGTGAAAAACTGTTTTTT. Its translation is CASSPTQGAGEKLFF.

V and J are TRBV6-4 and TRBJ1-2; D unresolved. The V gene's germline CDR1 is MRHNA and CDR2 SNTAGT. Trimming stripped 9 bases from V and 8 bases from J, with 16 bases between. CDR3 length equals 12 residues. CDR3 sequence: CASYSRNDGYTF. The CDR3 bases are TGTGCCAGTTATTCCCGAAATGACGGCTACACCTTC.

Sample share makes this clonotype large (0.1 to 1%). This chain connects TRBV20-1 to TRBJ2-3, with a weak D call TRBD2 (6 bases). Trimming cost V 1 base and J 11 bases, with 13 bases left between them. Germline V gene sequence: CDR1 DFQATT, CDR2 SNEGSKA (reference sequence). The CDR3 runs to 12 residues. The CDR3 reads CSARVVGRGQYF. Written as DNA, the CDR3 is TGCAGTGCTAGAGTTGTAGGGCGGGGGCAGTATTTT.

This clonotype has just a few counts. The chain couples TRBV27 to TRBJ1-2; D possibly corresponds to TRBD1 (5 bases). CDR1 is MNHEY, CDR2 SMNVEV, per germline (reference sequence). V lost 6 bases and J 1 base, leaving 18 bases between the germline ends. The CDR3 runs to 16 residues. Here the CDR3 DNA reads TGTGCCAGCAGGTCCCCCCTGGGGGGTTTTAACTATGGCTACACCTTC. It codes for CASRSPLGGFNYGYTF.

In its sample, this clonotype was seen once. V usage is TRBV7-2 and J usage is TRBJ1-5, with a tentative D call TRBD1 (5 bases). V shed 8 bases and J shed 5 bases, with 13 bases lying between them. Germline V lookup: CDR1 SGHTA, CDR2 FQGNSA. This CDR3 comprises 13 residues. DNA of the CDR3: TGTGCCAGCGCCGTGCGGGGCGATCAGCCCCAGCATTTT. Translated: CASAVRGDQPQHF.

This sequence joins TRBV7-2 and TRBJ2-7; a possible D gene is TRBD1 (6 bases). The CDR3 is made up of 13 amino acids. Trimming cost V 7 bases and J 2 bases, with 12 bases left between them. CDR1 is SGHTA and CDR2 is FQGNSA in the germline V gene. The CDR3 DNA is TGTGCCAGCAAAGGGGGTTACGCCTACGAGCAGTACTTC. Protein sequence: CASKGGYAYEQYF.

The chain links TRBV7-9 to TRBJ1-1; 7 bases align to TRBD1. The CDR3 contains 19 residues. Germline loops: CDR1 SEHNR, CDR2 FQNEAQ (reference sequence). The V segment lost 3 bases and the J segment 3 bases; nucleotides outside the gene matches: 19. The CDR3 nucleotides are TGTGCCAGCAGCTTGGGGGATTACAGGGGTCGGGTCGAGGACACTGAAGCTTTCTTT. Encoded protein: CASSLGDYRGRVEDTEAFF.

The chain links TRBV6-1 to TRBJ1-2; D not certain. Germline V gives CDR1 MNHNS, CDR2 SASEGT. CDR3 length equals 12 residues. V dropped 6 bases and J dropped 2 bases, with 7 bases sitting between them. This CDR3 is CASRARNYGYTF. In DNA form, the CDR3 reads TGTGCCAGCAGGGCCCGGAACTATGGCTACACCTTC.

The genes are TRBV1 and TRBJ2-7; TRBD1, the table's D call, lacks a check against the DNA. TRBV1 is described as a pseudogene. The CDR3 length is 15 residues. For the CDR3, the DNA is TGCACCAGCAGCCAAGATGGCGCCAGACCCTACGAGCAGTACTTC. Its protein product is CTSSQDGARPYEQYF.

This chain uses TRBV24-1 with TRBJ1-5; 7 positions agree with TRBD1. This CDR3 is built from 14 residues. The germline V gene has CDR1 KGHDR and CDR2 SFDVKD. V dropped 4 bases and J dropped 4; count of bases not matched to a gene: 3. The CDR3 reads CATSEGQINQPQHF. The CDR3 DNA sequence: TGTGCCACCAGTGAGGGACAGATTAATCAGCCCCAGCATTTT.

This clonotype turned up a few times. The chain carries TRBV10-1 and TRBJ2-5; the D gene is possibly TRBD1 (6 bases). From germline, CDR1 is WNHNN and CDR2 SYGVQD (reference sequence). V lost 6 bases and J 0 bases, leaving 8 bases between the germline ends. This CDR3 spans 13 amino acids. The CDR3 loop is CASSGQYQETQYF. The CDR3 region has the DNA TGCGCCAGCAGCGGACAGTACCAAGAGACCCAGTACTTC.

V gene TRBV7-9 combines with J gene TRBJ2-3; 8 positions agree with TRBD2. Per germline, CDR1 SEHNR and CDR2 FQNEAQ (reference sequence). V shed 8 bases, J shed 3 bases, and the junction held 10 bases outside the gene matches. The CDR3 consists of 15 residues. The CDR3 is CASLRLAGQTDTQYF. CDR3 sequence (DNA): TGTGCCAGCCTGAGGCTAGCGGGTCAAACAGATACGCAGTATTTT.

The chain combines TRBV7-2 with TRBJ2-3; 8 nucleotides align to TRBD2. CDR3 size: 15 residues. Trimming cost V 5 bases and J 5 bases; bases outside gene matches: 9. Germline CDR1 SGHTA, CDR2 FQGNSA. The DNA of the CDR3 is TGTGCCAGCAGCCCCTCGGGGGGGCCTGGAGATACGCAGTATTTT. Its translation: CASSPSGGPGDTQYF.

The rearrangement links TRBV15 to TRBJ1-1, with D unclear. V dropped 0 bases and J dropped 0 bases, with 17 bases sitting between them. This CDR3 has 18 amino acids. The germline gives CDR1 LNHNV, CDR2 YYDKDF (reference sequence). In DNA, the CDR3 is TGTGCCACCAGCAGAGATCCGGCTGGGCGATTCATGAACACTGAAGCTTTCTTT. Translating gives CATSRDPAGRFMNTEAFF.

V is TRBV6-5 and J is TRBJ1-3; D is ambiguous. CDR1 is MNHEY and CDR2 is SVGAGI in the germline V gene. Deletions cut 5 bases from V and 0 bases from J, with 14 bases between. The CDR3 totals 16 residues. The CDR3 DNA sequence: TGTGCCAGCAGTCCCTCGACGGCACGCTCTGGAAACACCATATATTTT. Translation: CASSPSTARSGNTIYF.

This clonotype appeared once. Written as DNA, the CDR3 is TGTGCCAGCAGCCGCAGGCAGGGGGAACACAATGAGCAGTTCTTC. It translates to CASSRRQGEHNEQFF. This chain links TRBV7-2 with TRBJ2-1; 7 bases align to TRBD1. The V segment lost 5 bases and the J segment 5 bases; nucleotides outside the gene matches: 9. Germline V gene sequence: CDR1 SGHTA, CDR2 FQGNSA. CDR3 length equals 15 residues.